Listed here are 7 T cell receptor beta chains from one sample, sequenced in a study of cytomegalovirus exposure and HLA in healthy donors. PCR was performed using 60 Vbeta and 13 Jbeta primers. TCRdb's copy holds only in-frame clones and misses some; the assay was immunoSEQ multiplex PCR. The sample contains 150,000 to 200,000 clones, approximately 80% of which appear only once. The sequencing input was PBMCs. The receptor set was obtained from a woman aged 18 to 35 in good health and CMV-seronegative.

This clone was detected once. The chain joins TRBV30 to TRBJ1-3; 7 bases align to TRBD1. With 2 bases clipped from V and 0 bases from J, the junction kept 7 bases outside the gene matches. The CDR3 is 16 residues long. Germline CDR1 and CDR2: GTSNPN and SVGIG (reference sequence). The CDR3 loop reads CAWSLGGQLSGNTIYF. The CDR3 region has the DNA TGTGCCTGGAGTTTGGGGGGACAGCTCTCTGGAAACACCATATATTTT.

DNA for the CDR3: TGTGCCAGCAGCTCGCTTCGAGGGACCCAGTACTTC. It encodes CASSSLRGTQYF. The chain couples TRBV7-9 to TRBJ2-5; D is ambiguous. V was clipped by 4 bases and J by 7 bases, with 10 bases between them. The CDR3 contains 12 residues. Germline assignment: CDR1 SEHNR and CDR2 FQNEAQ (reference sequence).

The gene calls are TRBV28 and TRBJ2-7; 10 bases are a match to TRBD2. The CDR3 runs 16 residues. The trim removed 10 bases at V and 7 bases at J, leaving 19 bases unmatched. Looked up from germline, CDR1 is MDHEN and CDR2 is SYDVKM. In DNA, the CDR3 is TGTGCCACGGCCGGACAGGGAAGAAGCGGGAGGGGGGAGCAGTACTTC. Its translation: CATAGQGRSGRGEQYF.

The chain uses TRBV28 and TRBJ2-7; the D gene is possibly TRBD2 (6 bases). Trimming took 7 bases from V and 1 from J, leaving 14 bases between them. The CDR3 is made up of 14 amino acids. The V gene's germline CDR1 is MDHEN and CDR2 SYDVKM. Here the CDR3 DNA reads TGTGCCAGCATCCGTGGGGGGTTATCCTACGAGCAGTACTTC. Translated: CASIRGGLSYEQYF.

The chain has TRBV7-2 and TRBJ1-4; TRBD1 might be the D (6 bases). CDR1 and CDR2 from the germline V gene are SGHTA and FQGNSA. This CDR3 comprises 14 residues. V dropped 1 base and J dropped 4 bases, with 7 bases sitting between them. CDR3 nucleotide sequence: TGTGCCAGCAGCTTAGGAGGGGGTAATGAAAAACTGTTTTTT. Translated, it gives CASSLGGGNEKLFF.

The genes are TRBV4-1 and TRBJ2-7; 7 bases map to TRBD1. The CDR3 is made up of 20 amino acids. The V segment lost 8 bases and the J segment 0 bases; nucleotides outside the gene matches: 25. Germline CDR1 MGHRA, CDR2 YSYEKL. The CDR3 DNA follows: TGCGCCAGCCCGTGCGACAGGGCGTCCTTTCCTAGGAATGGCTCCTACGAGCAGTACTTC. Translating gives CASPCDRASFPRNGSYEQYF.

The rearrangement links TRBV5-1 to TRBJ2-1; TRBD2 aligns across 10 bases. Germline V gene lookup returns CDR1 SGHRS and CDR2 YFSETQ. The CDR3 extends over 15 amino acids. V was pared by 1 base and J by 10 bases, with 8 bases of the junction left unmatched. CDR3 protein: CASSLTSGTVGEQFF. The CDR3 DNA follows: TGCGCCAGCAGCTTGACTAGCGGGACCGTGGGGGAGCAGTTCTTC. Together with reference TRBV5-1 and TRBJ2-1, the CDR3 gives the full variable domain: KAGVTQTPRYLIKTRGQQVTLSCSPISGHRSVSWYQQTPGQGLQFLFEYFSETQRNKGNFPGRFSGRQFSNSRSEMNVSTLELGDSALYLCASSLTSGTVGEQFFGPGTRLTVL.